This T cell receptor (beta chain) emerged from a study of T cells after yellow fever vaccination (dated by TCRdb to between 2018 and 2021). Regarding the research as a whole: Libraries from fractions with low cell numbers were prepared with the SMART-Seq v4 Ultra Low Input RNA kit. To follow T-cell clones before and after primary and booster YFV17D yellow fever vaccination, bulk TCR alpha and beta repertoires were sequenced over time. Two healthy male donors made up the cohort, one aged 18 to 30 years and the other aged 30 to 40 years. Blood was collected at multiple timepoints before and after primary and secondary immunization, and bulk PBMC replicates and cell subsets were isolated. Overall study results and their limits: Because only a couple of donors were included in the study, the extent to which the findings can be generalized is limited. After the booster, most clones that had expanded after primary vaccination were detected again (about 95% of CD4 and around nine tenths of CD8), suggesting broad maintenance of memory. A small fraction of clonotypes appeared in both the CD4 and CD8 compartments, likely as a result of convergent recombination. Compared with the primary T-cell response, the secondary T-cell response was faster but weaker, reaching its peak on day 5 rather than on day 15. FACS-sorted repertoires could contain abundant contaminating clonotypes from the bulk population, so computational filtering was required.

For this clonotype: There is no known antigen for this receptor. The sample holds no much larger clone one base away, and base qualities are not on file.

In the paper's terms, the treatment or condition label means: live attenuated yellow fever vaccine strain. Two biological replicates of bulk PBMCs were collected at each blood-draw timepoint. PBMCs were isolated from peripheral blood using a standard Ficoll-Paque protocol. TriZol was used to extract RNA from bulk PBMCs, from CD4 and CD8 fractions, and from dextramer-positive and dextramer-negative fractions. V and J lose 3 bases and 2 bases, and a span of 4 bases separates them. CDR1 and CDR2 are drawn from the germline V gene (reference sequence): DFQATT, SNEGSKA. The CDR3 measures 11 amino acids from cysteine to phenylalanine. Kept here is only the CDR3 DNA, which spans 33 bases and is read in frame from base 1. This sample was sequenced with an Illumina NovaSeq 6000. Synthesis of TCR cDNA relied on 5'RACE template switching, a step that introduced a universal primer site along with unique molecular identifiers. Priming of cDNA synthesis was performed from both the TCR alpha and TCR beta constant segments. Library amplification involved two PCR steps, and the second step added sample barcodes and sequencing adapters. Sequencing of the libraries was done on either Illumina HiSeq 2500 (2x100 bp) or NovaSeq (2x150 bp). The study's own analysis went as follows. MIGEC handled demultiplexing of reads and collapsing into UMI consensus sequences, while MiXCR performed V(D)J alignment. Using edgeR on replicate PBMC samples, clonotypes were called vaccine-responding if FDR was below 0.01 and the log2 fold change was above 5 up to day 15. Each bulk clonotype received a CD4 or CD8 identity based on whether the sequenced CD4 or CD8 repertoire contained that clonotype at higher abundance. TCRdb ran its own pipeline on the public reads, namely fastp trimming at Q25 and MiXCR clone calling, and kept in-frame beta chains. Each entry merges the rows of one CDR3 protein and shows their most common DNA and genes. These V and J calls derive from TCRdb rather than the authors' analysis. Within this sample are just over 300,000 distinct CDR3 sequences, with more than 3% of them counted one time only. Of the sample, about 20% is held by the ten largest clones.

The V gene is TRBV20-1 and the J gene is TRBJ2-5; the D gene remains uncertain. Material: PBMCs, obtained on the day of the yellow fever booster vaccination. This sequence originates from a man in his late teens or twenties who received the YFV17D yellow fever vaccine. The CDR3 has the sequence CSARIQETQYF. The bases read TGCAGTGCTAGGATACAAGAGACCCAGTACTTC.